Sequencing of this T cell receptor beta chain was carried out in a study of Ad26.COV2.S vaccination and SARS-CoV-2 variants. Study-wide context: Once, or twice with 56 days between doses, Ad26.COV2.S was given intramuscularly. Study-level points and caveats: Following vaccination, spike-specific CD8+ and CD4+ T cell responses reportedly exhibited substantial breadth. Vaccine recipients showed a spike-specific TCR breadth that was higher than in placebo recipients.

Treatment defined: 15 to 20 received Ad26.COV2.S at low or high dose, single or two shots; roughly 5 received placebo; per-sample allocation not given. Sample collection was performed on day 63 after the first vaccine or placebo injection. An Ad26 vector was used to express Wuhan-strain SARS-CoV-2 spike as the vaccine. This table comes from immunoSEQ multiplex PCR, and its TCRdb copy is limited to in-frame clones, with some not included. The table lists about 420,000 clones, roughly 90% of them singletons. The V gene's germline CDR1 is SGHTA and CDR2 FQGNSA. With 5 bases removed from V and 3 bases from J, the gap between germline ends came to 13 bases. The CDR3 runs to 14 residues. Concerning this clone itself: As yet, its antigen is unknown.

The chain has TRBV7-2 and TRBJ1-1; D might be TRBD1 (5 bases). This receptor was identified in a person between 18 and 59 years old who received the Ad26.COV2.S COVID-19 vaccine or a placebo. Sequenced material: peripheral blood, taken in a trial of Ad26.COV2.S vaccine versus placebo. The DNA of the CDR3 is TGTGCCAGCAGCAGATGGGGGGAGGACACTGAAGCTTTCTTT. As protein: CASSRWGEDTEAFF.